This is a list of T cell receptor beta chains from one sample in a study of blood T cells in healthy people across ages. One entry per CDR3 protein results from TCRdb running MiXCR on the 5' RACE reads. The sample lists 630,000 or so distinct CDR3 sequences; approximately 30% were seen once. The sequencing sample was made of blood. Receptors were obtained from a woman at least 80 years old in good health. The CDR3 runs from the conserved cysteine through the conserved F or W. D genes are given only for firm matches. Size tells how often a clone was seen (once, few, many) or the class of an expanded clone, and some rows leave it out.

d_call	v_call	clone_size	cdr3_length	j_call	cdr3_aa	cdr3_nt
-	TRBV25-1	few	14	TRBJ2-1	CASSGLGGGNEQFF	TGTGCCAGCAGTGGATTGGGTGGGGGTAATGAGCAGTTCTTC
TRBD2	TRBV7-9	many	16	TRBJ2-1	CASSLVLAGGGNEQFF	TGTGCCAGCAGCTTAGTCCTAGCGGGGGGCGGCAATGAGCAGTTCTTC
-	TRBV9	few	12	TRBJ2-6	CASSPGPNVLTF	TGTGCCAGCAGCCCGGGCCCCAACGTCCTGACTTTC
-	TRBV6-2/TRBV6-3	few	14	TRBJ1-1	CASRDTVLNTEAFF	TGTGCCAGCAGGGACACAGTATTGAACACTGAAGCTTTCTTT
-	TRBV7-2	many	14	TRBJ2-7	CASRVDTVTYEQYF	TGTGCCAGCAGGGTGGACACGGTCACCTACGAGCAGTACTTC
-	TRBV12-3/TRBV12-4	few	15	TRBJ1-3	CASSLQVSSGNTIYF	TGTGCCAGCAGCCTTCAGGTTAGCTCTGGAAACACCATATATTTT
-	TRBV9	few	13	TRBJ1-2	CASSVDDSYGYTF	TGTGCCAGCAGCGTAGATGACAGTTATGGCTACACCTTC
-	TRBV6-1	-	13	TRBJ1-2	CASFLGSNYGYTF	TGTGCCAGCTTCCTGGGGTCTAACTATGGCTACACCTTC
-	TRBV7-8	many	14	TRBJ1-4	CASSLGGTNEKLFF	TGTGCCAGCAGCTTAGGAGGGACTAATGAAAAACTGTTTTTT
-	TRBV6-5	-	13	TRBJ1-2	CASSYPQGGGYTF	TGTGCCAGCAGTTACCCCCAGGGAGGTGGCTACACCTTC
TRBD1	TRBV6-1	many	16	TRBJ1-5	CASSEWGRGKGQPQHF	TGTGCCAGCAGTGAATGGGGCAGGGGGAAAGGTCAGCCCCAGCATTTT
TRBD1	TRBV5-1	many	17	TRBJ2-3	CASSLSVGQGNTDTQYF	TGCGCCAGCAGCTTGTCTGTGGGACAGGGGAACACAGATACGCAGTATTTT
TRBD2	TRBV28	-	15	TRBJ2-7	CASSRYGTRSYEQYF	TGTGCCAGCAGTCGATACGGGACTAGGTCCTACGAGCAGTACTTC
-	TRBV3-1	many	13	TRBJ2-7	CASSQGAAYEQYF	TGTGCCAGCAGCCAAGGTGCAGCCTACGAGCAGTACTTC
-	TRBV3-1	-	16	TRBJ2-3	CASSPWRPSSTDTQYF	TGTGCCAGCAGCCCGTGGAGGCCCTCTAGCACAGATACGCAGTATTTT
-	TRBV5-6	-	13	TRBJ1-1	CASAPAGNTEAFF	TGTGCCAGCGCCCCGGCGGGGAACACTGAAGCTTTCTTT
TRBD1	TRBV4-3	many	17	TRBJ2-2	CASSQDLRDRGTGELFF	TGCGCCAGCAGCCAAGATCTCCGGGACAGGGGCACCGGGGAGCTGTTTTTT
-	TRBV2	-	12	TRBJ2-7	CASSLVENEQYF	TGTGCCAGCAGCCTCGTCGAGAACGAGCAGTACTTC
-	TRBV3-1	few	15	TRBJ2-5	CASSQDLGTSETQYF	TGTGCCAGCAGCCAAGATCTAGGGACATCAGAGACCCAGTACTTC
-	TRBV6-1	-	11	TRBJ2-5	CASSDAETQYF	TGTGCCAGCAGTGACGCAGAGACCCAGTACTTC
TRBD1	TRBV18	once	15	TRBJ2-2	CASSPWDRNTGELFF	TGTGCCAGCTCACCGTGGGACAGGAACACCGGGGAGCTGTTTTTT
-	TRBV12-3/TRBV12-4	-	13	TRBJ1-5	CASNRGANQPRHF	TGTGCCAGCAATAGGGGAGCAAATCAGCCCCGGCATTTT
TRBD1	TRBV5-1	many	16	TRBJ2-5	CASSDPGQMYQETQYF	TGCGCCAGCAGCGATCCGGGACAGATGTACCAAGAGACCCAGTACTTC
-	TRBV6-1	many	16	TRBJ2-5	CASSELTGRNQETQYF	TGTGCCAGCAGTGAATTAACAGGGAGGAACCAAGAGACCCAGTACTTC
TRBD1	TRBV15	-	17	TRBJ2-3	CATSRVPRTGGADTQYF	TGTGCCACCAGCAGAGTTCCAAGAACAGGGGGCGCAGATACGCAGTATTTT
-	TRBV5-1	few	13	TRBJ1-5	CASTKNGGQPQHF	TGCGCCAGCACCAAAAACGGGGGTCAGCCCCAGCATTTT
-	TRBV4-2	many	16	TRBJ2-7	CASSQDAGGGVVEQYF	TGTGCCAGCAGCCAAGATGCCGGAGGGGGAGTGGTTGAGCAGTACTTC
TRBD1	TRBV28	many	14	TRBJ2-1	CASIGGQGYNEQFF	TGTGCCAGCATAGGGGGACAGGGGTACAATGAGCAGTTCTTC
-	TRBV12-3/TRBV12-4	few	15	TRBJ2-7	CASSLGGSLAYEQYF	TGTGCCAGCAGTTTGGGGGGTAGTTTGGCCTACGAGCAGTACTTC
-	TRBV7-9	many	12	TRBJ1-6	CASSLENSPLHF	TGTGCCAGCAGCTTGGAGAATTCACCCCTCCACTTT
-	TRBV9	many	15	TRBJ2-1	CASSVSVGSYNEQFF	TGTGCCAGCAGCGTATCAGTAGGGTCCTACAATGAGCAGTTCTTC
-	TRBV20-1	many	15	TRBJ2-1	CSARGKRGGYNEQFF	TGCAGTGCTAGAGGGAAAAGGGGGGGCTACAATGAGCAGTTCTTC
TRBD1	TRBV3-1	many	13	TRBJ1-4	CASSQGSQGARFF	TGTGCCAGCAGCCAAGGTTCACAGGGGGCTCGGTTTTTT